What follows are 26 T cell receptor beta chains derived from one specimen sequenced in a study of early T cells in non-severe SARS-CoV-2 infection. TCRdb recomputed calls from the 5' RACE reads with MiXCR, one row per CDR3 protein. This table has approximately 56,000 distinct CDR3 sequences, 11% appearing once. Sequencing was performed on whole blood. The receptors stem from an adult who was a healthcare worker with PCR-confirmed SARS-CoV-2 infection or an uninfected control (not recorded which).

This clonotype was seen more than once but under ten times. This chain links TRBV2 with TRBJ1-1, with 10 bases aligning to TRBD1. The ends lost 7 bases at V and 6 bases at J; junction bases unmatched: 8. Germline CDR1 is SNHLY and CDR2 is FYNNEI. This CDR3 spans 14 amino acids. CDR3 sequence reads: CASTWTGGYSEAFF. The CDR3 DNA follows: TGTGCCAGCACGTGGACAGGGGGATATTCTGAAGCTTTCTTT.

The chain carries TRBV7-8 and TRBJ2-5, with TRBD1 matching over 7 bases. The J segment lost 2 bases and the V segment lost 6 bases, leaving 6 bases of the junction unmatched. From germline, CDR1 is SGHVS and CDR2 FQNEAQ. CDR3 size: 14 residues. The CDR3 DNA reads as TGTGCCAGCAGTTTACCAGGGGGACAAGAGACCCAGTACTTC. Translated: CASSLPGGQETQYF.

This clonotype was counted many times. The chain links TRBV5-6 to TRBJ1-1; a possible D gene is TRBD1 (6 bases). Germline V gives CDR1 SGHDT, CDR2 YYEEEE. V dropped 5 bases and J dropped 5 bases, with 13 bases sitting between them. The CDR3 loop spans 13 amino acids. CDR3 nucleotides: TGTGCCAGCAGGCGTCAGGGACATACTGAAGCTTTCTTT. Its translation: CASRRQGHTEAFF.

This clonotype has at least ten counts. The J gene is TRBJ2-7, the V gene TRBV7-2, with no clear D. This CDR3 has 13 residues. Trimming cost V 2 bases and J 5 bases, with 10 bases left between them. Germline CDR1 reads SGHTA; CDR2 reads FQGNSA. The CDR3 protein is CASSLSTGHEQYF. CDR3 sequence (DNA): TGTGCCAGCAGCTTATCAACTGGCCACGAGCAGTACTTC.

The table lists this clonotype with a few counts. The CDR3, as DNA: TGTGCCACCAGTGATGGCGGATGGGGGAAAAAACTGTTTTTT. The encoded protein is CATSDGGWGKKLFF. This chain joins TRBV24-1 and TRBJ1-4; a weak D match, TRBD1 (5 bases). V lost 3 bases and J lost 9, with 13 bases in between. The CDR3 is 14 amino acids. The germline V gene has CDR1 KGHDR and CDR2 SFDVKD.

In this sample, this clonotype turned up a few times. The chain employs TRBV19 and TRBJ2-1, with D perhaps matching TRBD2 (6 bases). V dropped 3 bases and J dropped 2 bases, with 11 bases sitting between them. The germline gives CDR1 LNHDA, CDR2 SQIVND (reference sequence). This CDR3 contains 15 residues. For the CDR3, the DNA is TGTGCCAGTAGTATGTGGGGGGAACCCTACAATGAGCAGTTCTTC. Protein product: CASSMWGEPYNEQFF.

The table lists this clonotype with a few counts. The chain carries TRBV4-1 and TRBJ1-1; a weak D match, TRBD1 (6 bases). The length of the CDR3 is 16 residues. Trimming stripped 0 bases from V and 0 bases from J, with 11 bases between. In germline, CDR1 is MGHRA, CDR2 YSYEKL. The CDR3: CASSQDRGHLNTEAFF. In DNA, the CDR3 is TGCGCCAGCAGCCAAGACCGGGGACACCTGAACACTGAAGCTTTCTTT.

This clonotype was seen at least ten times. The chain carries TRBV6-5 and TRBJ1-1; TRBD1 is a possible D gene (6 bases). In germline, CDR1 is MNHEY, CDR2 SVGAGI. V was clipped by 7 bases and J by 7 bases, with 28 bases between them. The CDR3 spans 17 residues. The CDR3 nucleotides read TGTGCCAGCAAAGGACAGAGAGTTAGGGACCTTAAGGATGAAGCTTTCTTT. This translates into CASKGQRVRDLKDEAFF.

Concerning this clonotype: This may be a read error: a much more frequent sequence differs by one nucleotide. The CDR3 carries no conserved terminal phenylalanine or tryptophan, so it likely arises from a read error. The genes are TRBV27 and TRBJ2-4; tentative D call: TRBD2 (7 bases). CDR1 is MNHEY and CDR2 is SMNVEV in the germline V gene (reference sequence). The CDR3 sequence is 16 residues long. Trimming left V 2 bases short and J 1 base short, with 12 bases between. CDR3 DNA sequence: TGTGCCAGCAGTTTAGTTGGCGGGGGCGCCAAAAACATTCAGTACCTC. This encodes CASSLVGGGAKNIQYL.

CDR3 DNA: TGTGCCAGCAGCCGGCCCCCCCCGGACACTGAAGCTTTCTTT. Translation: CASSRPPPDTEAFF. The chain has TRBV6-5 and TRBJ1-1; D remains ambiguous. CDR1 and CDR2 (germline): MNHEY, SVGAGI. V lost 6 bases to trimming and J lost 3 bases, with 14 bases between them. The CDR3 is made up of 14 amino acids.

This clonotype came up many times. The chain combines TRBV20-1 with TRBJ2-7; 7 nucleotides line up with TRBD1. The germline gives CDR1 DFQATT, CDR2 SNEGSKA (reference sequence). CDR3 size: 12 residues. V lost 5 bases to trimming and J lost 2 bases; unmatched junction nucleotides: 3. The CDR3: CSAPGTAYEQYF. CDR3 nucleotides: TGCAGTGCTCCCGGGACAGCCTACGAGCAGTACTTC.

This clonotype appeared a few times. The chain is built from TRBV6-2 or TRBV6-3 and TRBJ1-5, with D unclear. CDR1 and CDR2 (germline): MNHEY, SVGEGT. The CDR3 extends over 12 amino acids. The ends were cut back, 7 bases at V and 3 bases at J, with 7 bases in the middle. The CDR3 here is CASNRPNQPQHF. CDR3 DNA sequence: TGTGCCAGCAATAGACCCAATCAGCCCCAGCATTTT.

This clonotype appeared a few times. J is TRBJ2-1 and V is TRBV28; 10 positions match TRBD2. Looked up from germline, CDR1 is MDHEN and CDR2 is SYDVKM. The CDR3 consists of 14 residues. The ends lost 4 bases at V and 7 bases at J; junction bases unmatched: 4. CDR3 sequence (DNA): TGTGCCAGCAGTTCGCTAGCGGGAGTTAATGAGCAGTTCTTC. This codes for CASSSLAGVNEQFF.

The genes are TRBV7-2 and TRBJ1-1; D uncertain. The CDR3 extends over 13 amino acids. V lost 4 bases, J lost 5 bases, and 11 bases lay in between. Germline values: CDR1 SGHTA, CDR2 FQGNSA. The CDR3 nucleotides read TGTGCCAGCAGCTCTATGGAGCCGACTGAAGCTTTCTTT. Translation: CASSSMEPTEAFF.

The rearrangement joins TRBV20-1 to TRBJ2-3, with a tentative D call TRBD1 (5 bases). This CDR3 region has 14 residues. V shed 0 bases and J shed 3 bases, with 10 bases lying between them. The V gene's germline CDR1 is DFQATT and CDR2 SNEGSKA (reference sequence). The CDR3 sequence is CSAREGQGTDTQYF. The CDR3 DNA reads as TGCAGTGCTAGAGAGGGGCAGGGAACAGATACGCAGTATTTT.

This clonotype was observed a few times. The chain joins TRBV7-6 to TRBJ2-7; D gene ambiguous. The CDR3 is 13 amino acids. CDR1 SGHVS and CDR2 FNYEAQ come from the germline V gene. V lost 1 base to trimming and J lost 4 bases, with 8 bases between them. CDR3 sequence reads: CASSLDPGYEQYF. The CDR3 DNA reads TGTGCCAGCAGCTTAGATCCCGGGTACGAGCAGTACTTC.

This CDR3 reads CASSYYRGQNNSPLHF. As DNA, the CDR3 is TGTGCCAGCAGTTACTATCGAGGACAGAACAATTCACCCCTCCACTTT. The chain employs TRBV6-2 or TRBV6-3 and TRBJ1-6; D may be TRBD1 (6 bases). The CDR3 has 16 residues. V dropped 1 base and J dropped 7 bases, with 14 bases sitting between them. CDR1 MNHEY and CDR2 SVGEGT come from the germline V gene.

This chain joins TRBV3-1 and TRBJ1-1; no firm D call. This CDR3 has 11 residues. Germline values: CDR1 LGHDT, CDR2 YNNKEL (reference sequence). V was trimmed by 5 bases and J by 10 bases, leaving 11 bases between them. CDR3 nucleotides: TGTGCCAGCAGCGATACCTTAGGAGCTTTCTTT. Its protein product is CASSDTLGAFF.

In this sample, this clonotype turned up many times. The chain uses TRBV12-3 or TRBV12-4 and TRBJ2-1; tentatively, D is TRBD1 or TRBD2 (5 bases each). Trimming removed 5 bases from V and 3 bases from J, with 17 bases in between. This CDR3 is 16 amino acids long. CDR3 region: CASSRGRVKIYNEQFF. DNA for the CDR3: TGTGCCAGCAGTCGGGGCAGGGTGAAGATCTACAATGAGCAGTTCTTC.

The sample holds many counts of this clonotype. The chain combines TRBV7-2 with TRBJ2-1, with D perhaps TRBD2 (5 bases). CDR3 size: 13 residues. Deletions cut 5 bases from V and 4 bases from J, with 9 bases between. The germline V gene has CDR1 SGHTA and CDR2 FQGNSA. In DNA form, the CDR3 reads TGTGCCAGCAGCGAGGGAGTTTACAATGAGCAGTTCTTC. This translates into CASSEGVYNEQFF.

There are many counts of this clonotype. This chain joins TRBV5-8 and TRBJ2-1; the D gene is possibly TRBD2 (7 bases). The CDR3 has 14 amino acids. Germline CDR1 SGHTS, CDR2 YDEGEE. V shed 2 bases and J shed 8 bases, with 14 bases lying between them. CDR3 in DNA: TGTGCCAGCAGCTTTGGGGGGGGCATAGATGAGCAGTTCTTC. Its translation is CASSFGGGIDEQFF.

This clonotype was seen a handful of times. The rearrangement joins TRBV28 to TRBJ1-1; TRBD1 matches at 10 bases. The V segment lost 3 bases and the J segment 6 bases; nucleotides outside the gene matches: 7. The CDR3 spans 15 residues. From germline, CDR1 is MDHEN and CDR2 SYDVKM. The CDR3 nucleotides read TGTGCCAGCAGTTTGACAGGGGGCGCAATGGCTGAAGCTTTCTTT. As protein: CASSLTGGAMAEAFF. Supplemented by reference TRBV28 and TRBJ1-1, the full variable domain reads DVKVTQSSRYLVKRTGEKVFLECVQDMDHENMFWYRQDPGLGLRLIYFSYDVKMKEKGDIPEGYSVSREKKERFSLILESASTNQTSMYLCASSLTGGAMAEAFFGQGTRLTVV.

This clonotype was counted between two and nine times. CDR3 nucleotides: TGTGCCAGCAGCTCCTTATTGGGTGGGCAGGATCGCGGCAATGAGCAGTTCTTC. As protein: CASSSLLGGQDRGNEQFF. The gene calls are TRBV7-6 and TRBJ2-1; D unclear. The CDR3 covers 18 residues. Germline V CDR1 and CDR2: SGHVS, FNYEAQ. Trimming took off 4 bases at V and 6 bases at J, with 25 bases between the two ends.

This clonotype was found many times. V gene TRBV7-9 combines with J gene TRBJ1-4, with D unclear. Germline loops: CDR1 SEHNR, CDR2 FQNEAQ (reference sequence). The CDR3 length is 15 residues. Trimming took 5 bases from V and 4 from J, leaving 14 bases between them. In nucleotides, the CDR3 is TGTGCCAGCAGCGCAGACCCGCAGCATAATGAAAAACTGTTTTTT. Translation gives CASSADPQHNEKLFF.

This clonotype has a handful of counts. In DNA, the CDR3 is TGTGCCAGCAGCCGAAGGGGGGATACGCAGTATTTT. Its protein product is CASSRRGDTQYF. This chain joins TRBV7-3 and TRBJ2-3, with D maybe TRBD1 (6 bases). V was trimmed by 5 bases and J by 6 bases, leaving 9 bases between them. Germline V gene data show CDR1 as SGHTA and CDR2 as FQGTGA. The CDR3 is 12 amino acids.

At least ten counts were recorded for this clonotype. The chain employs TRBV20-1 and TRBJ2-7, with D perhaps given as TRBD1 or TRBD2 (5 bases each). The CDR3 contains 15 residues. Germline V gene data show CDR1 as DFQATT and CDR2 as SNEGSKA (reference sequence). V was trimmed by 1 base and J by 2 bases, leaving 15 bases between them. CDR3 DNA sequence: TGCAGTGCTAGAGGAGGGGTAGGAACAGCCTACGAGCAGTACTTC. Residues: CSARGGVGTAYEQYF.